At least ten counts were recorded for the clone carrying this TCR beta chain. Its target is unknown. After 5'RACE with constant-segment primers, TCR alpha and TCR beta cDNA libraries carrying sample barcodes and UMIs were obtained. One entry per CDR3 protein results from TCRdb running MiXCR on the 5' RACE reads. The sample shows about 29,000 distinct CDR3 sequences, about 12% of them seen only once. V was trimmed by 2 bases and J by 8 bases, leaving 11 bases between them. The CDR3 totals 13 residues. Germline lookup yields CDR1 SGHRS and CDR2 YFSETQ. This entry is derived from a study of T-cell memory formation after mild COVID-19. Study-wide context: TCR clustering was largely donor specific. Study-level findings and limits: Still unconfirmed is whether the second-wave clones peaking on day 37 recognized SARS-CoV-2.

This sequence originates from an adult woman who had mild COVID-19 (a few samples of this study predate the infection). Cell type and time point are not known. Sequencing was carried out using PBMCs or a T cell subset sorted from them (not recorded which). The genes are TRBV5-1 and TRBJ2-1; D remains unclear. The CDR3 DNA is TGCGCCAGCAGCTTTCGGCCTCTCGATGAGCAGTTCTTC. Its protein product is CASSFRPLDEQFF.